Sequencing of this T cell receptor beta chain was carried out in a study of CD4+ T cells in melanoma. Germline CDR1 and CDR2: SGDLS and YYNGEE. Trimming removed 4 bases from V and 6 bases from J; junction bases left unmatched: 9. The CDR3 runs 16 residues. Method: immunoSEQ multiplex PCR; TCRdb's copy keeps in-frame clones and lacks some. The sample records tens of thousands of clones, 55% to 75% being singletons. The study's findings and limits: Diverse differentiation states were reported for melanoma neoantigen-specific CD4+ T cells. CD8+ T cell, macrophage and B cell function reportedly correlated with neoantigen-specific CD4+ T cells.

A remark on this clone: The antigen remains undetermined.

The origin of this receptor is a human donor with melanoma. The sample consisted of tumor tissue. The chain recombines TRBV9 with TRBJ2-2; 10 bases are a match to TRBD2. CDR3 in DNA: TGTGCCAGCAGCACCCAGCGGGGGGGCCTGTCCGGGGAGCTGTTTTTT. Amino acid sequence: CASSTQRGGLSGELFF.